The clone carrying this T cell receptor beta chain has ten or more counts. Antigen: not known. Trimming took 5 bases from V and 5 from J, leaving 12 bases between them. CDR1 is MNHNS, CDR2 SASEGT, per germline. The CDR3 contains 13 residues. HTBI primers from iRepertoire and Arm-PCR of CDR3 regions yielded the TCR beta libraries. One entry per CDR3 protein results from TCRdb running MiXCR on the multiplex PCR reads. The sample contains some 420,000 distinct CDR3 sequences, approximately 23% of which appear only once. This sample is part of a study of regulatory T cells in long-lasting Graves disease. Study at large: Positive TSH receptor antibodies alongside over 5 years of antithyroid drugs were what marked Graves' disease as persistent. Study-level findings and limits: Newly diagnosed disease favored TRBV20-1 and TRBJ2-1 over persistent disease.

Time point described: persistent/refractory GD, antithyroid drugs over 5 years with positive TRAb. From RNA extracted from PBMCs, the TCR library was made. Patients came through an endocrinology department, and that department was in Xi'an, China. The source material was peripheral blood mononuclear cells (PBMCs), sampled when the disease was refractory, from a patient treated with antithyroid drugs. The chain is built from TRBV6-1 and TRBJ2-5; TRBD2 might be the D (7 bases). The receptor comes from a female donor with Graves disease. The CDR3 DNA is TGTGCCAGCAGTCGAGAGGGGGGGGAGACCCAGTACTTC. Translated, it gives CASSREGGETQYF.